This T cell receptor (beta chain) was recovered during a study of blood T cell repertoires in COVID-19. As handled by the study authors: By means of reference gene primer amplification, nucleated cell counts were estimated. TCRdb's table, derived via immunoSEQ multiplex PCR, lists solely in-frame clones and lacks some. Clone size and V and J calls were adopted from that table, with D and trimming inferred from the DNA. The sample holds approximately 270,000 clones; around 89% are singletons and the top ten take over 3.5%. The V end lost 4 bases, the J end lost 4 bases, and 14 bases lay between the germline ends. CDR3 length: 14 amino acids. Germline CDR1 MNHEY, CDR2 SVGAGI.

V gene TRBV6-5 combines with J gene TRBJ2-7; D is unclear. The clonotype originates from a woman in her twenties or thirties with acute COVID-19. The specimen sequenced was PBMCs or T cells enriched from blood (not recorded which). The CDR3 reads CASSSPGDNYEQYF. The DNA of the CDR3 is TGTGCCAGCAGTTCGCCAGGCGATAATTACGAGCAGTACTTC.